What follows describes a single TCR beta chain. This sample was taken from a study of graft-versus-host responses after intestinal transplantation. The table came from immunoSEQ multiplex PCR; TCRdb's copy has only in-frame clones and leaves some out. The data contain 20,000 to 25,000 clones, approximately 92% of them singletons. This CDR3 contains 14 residues. The sequenced sample was PBMCs, obtained around 270 days after intestinal transplant. The rearrangement links TRBV12-1 to TRBJ1-2; the table's D call, TRBD1, was not checked against the DNA. TRBV12-1 is tagged as a pseudogene. This sequence originates from a human patient who received an intestinal transplant, so some T cells may come from the graft donor. CDR3 nucleotide sequence: TGTGCCAGCAGCGCGGACAGGCCCTTCGCTGGCTACACCTTC. As protein: CASSADRPFAGYTF.